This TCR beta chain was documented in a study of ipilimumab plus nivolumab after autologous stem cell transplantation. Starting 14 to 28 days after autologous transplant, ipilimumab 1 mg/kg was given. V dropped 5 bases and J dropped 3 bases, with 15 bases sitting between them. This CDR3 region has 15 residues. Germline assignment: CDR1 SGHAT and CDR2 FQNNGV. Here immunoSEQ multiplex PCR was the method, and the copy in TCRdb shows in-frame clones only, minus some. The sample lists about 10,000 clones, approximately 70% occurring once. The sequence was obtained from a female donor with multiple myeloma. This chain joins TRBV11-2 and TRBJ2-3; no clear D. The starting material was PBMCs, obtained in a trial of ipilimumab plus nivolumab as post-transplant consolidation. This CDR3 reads CASSVLGGETDTQYF. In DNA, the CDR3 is TGTGCCAGCAGCGTTCTGGGCGGAGAAACAGATACGCAGTATTTT. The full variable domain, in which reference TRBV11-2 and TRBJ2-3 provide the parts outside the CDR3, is EAGVAQSPRYKIIEKRQSVAFWCNPISGHATLYWYQQILGQGPKLLIQFQNNGVVDDSQLPKDRFSAERLKGVDSTLKIQPAKLEDSAVYLCASSVLGGETDTQYFGPGTRLTVL.